This passage covers 7 T cell receptor beta chains from one sample sequenced in a study of blood T cell repertoires in COVID-19. Using immunoSEQ multiplex PCR, the repertoire was profiled, and TCRdb retains in-frame clones only, with some absent. In the table there are 190,000 or so clones, roughly 80% of which are singletons. Sequences were obtained from PBMCs or T cells enriched from blood (not recorded which). The origin of the receptors is a man aged 35 to 55 who had recovered from COVID-19.

This clone occurred once. The CDR3 is CASSSPRGGGYNEQFF. The CDR3 DNA follows: TGTGCCAGCAGTTCCCCGCGGGGGGGTGGGTACAATGAGCAGTTCTTC. This rearrangement joins TRBV28 to TRBJ2-1, with 9 bases fitting TRBD2. This CDR3 region has 16 residues. V was pared by 4 bases and J by 4 bases, with 8 bases of the junction left unmatched. Germline V CDR1 and CDR2: MDHEN, SYDVKM.

The genes are TRBV4-1 and TRBJ2-1, with a possible D match to TRBD1 (7 bases). Between the trimmed V and J ends, which lost 3 bases and 7 bases, there was a span of 13 bases. This CDR3 has 14 residues. Germline CDR1 reads MGHRA; CDR2 reads YSYEKL. The CDR3, as DNA: TGCGCCAGCAGCCACCGCTCAGGGGGGAATGAGCAGTTCTTC. Encoded protein: CASSHRSGGNEQFF.

The J gene is TRBJ2-1, the V gene TRBV11-2, with a tentative D call TRBD2 (5 bases). Germline V gives CDR1 SGHAT, CDR2 FQNNGV. The CDR3 consists of 16 residues. The germline V and J ends were trimmed by 0 bases and 2 bases, with 11 bases remaining between them. The CDR3 DNA reads as TGTGCCAGCAGCTTAGAAGGGAGCTCTACCTACAATGAGCAGTTCTTC. Its translation: CASSLEGSSTYNEQFF.

The chain is built from TRBV5-1 and TRBJ2-7; D not resolved. CDR3 length: 11 residues. Trimming cost V 5 bases and J 2 bases, with 5 bases left between them. Germline assignment: CDR1 SGHRS and CDR2 YFSETQ. CDR3 residues: CASRSTYEQYF. CDR3 bases: TGCGCCAGCAGATCCACCTACGAGCAGTACTTC.

This chain connects TRBV4-2 to TRBJ1-4; D call uncertain. The germline V and J ends were trimmed by 4 bases and 3 bases, with 15 bases remaining between them. Germline-derived CDR1 and CDR2 are LGHNA and YNFKEQ. The CDR3 loop spans 16 amino acids. The CDR3 DNA reads TGTGCCAGCAGCCCCACCTGGCGGGCTGCTAATGAAAAACTGTTTTTT. It yields the protein CASSPTWRAANEKLFF.

The chain has TRBV10-3 and TRBJ2-1; 10 bases align to TRBD1. V shed 6 bases, J shed 5 bases, and the junction held 10 bases outside the gene matches. This CDR3 has 16 amino acids. Looked up from germline, CDR1 is ENHRY and CDR2 is SYGVKD. The chain's CDR3 is CAIRGTTGGEHNEQFF. CDR3 bases: TGTGCCATCAGGGGGACGACAGGGGGCGAACACAATGAGCAGTTCTTC.

The V and J genes are TRBV19 and TRBJ2-3; D gene ambiguous. Trimming cost V 5 bases and J 0 bases, with 12 bases left between them. The length of the CDR3 is 15 residues. Germline V gives CDR1 LNHDA, CDR2 SQIVND (reference sequence). The CDR3 spells CASSVGSLSTDTQYF. The CDR3 nucleotides read TGTGCCAGTAGTGTTGGTAGCCTCAGCACAGATACGCAGTATTTT. Filled out from reference TRBV19 and TRBJ2-3, the complete variable domain reads DGGITQSPKYLFRKEGQNVTLSCEQNLNHDAMYWYRQDPGQGLRLIYYSQIVNDFQKGDIAEGYSVSREKKESFPLTVTSAQKNPTAFYLCASSVGSLSTDTQYFGPGTRLTVL.